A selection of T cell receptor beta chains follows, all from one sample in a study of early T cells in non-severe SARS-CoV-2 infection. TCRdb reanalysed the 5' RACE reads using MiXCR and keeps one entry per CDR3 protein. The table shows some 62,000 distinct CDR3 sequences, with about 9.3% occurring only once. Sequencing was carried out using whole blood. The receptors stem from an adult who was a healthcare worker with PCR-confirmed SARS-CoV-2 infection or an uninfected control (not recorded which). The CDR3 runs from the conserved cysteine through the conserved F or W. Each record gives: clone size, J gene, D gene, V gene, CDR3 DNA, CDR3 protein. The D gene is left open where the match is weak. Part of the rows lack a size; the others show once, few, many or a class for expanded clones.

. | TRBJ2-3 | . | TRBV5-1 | TGCGCCAGCAGCGCGGGACAGAATAGTATGGATACGCAGTATTTT | CASSAGQNSMDTQYF
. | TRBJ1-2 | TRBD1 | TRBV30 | TGTGCCTGGAGTCCGAACGCCGGGACAGCTAGCCATGGCTACACCTTC | CAWSPNAGTASHGYTF
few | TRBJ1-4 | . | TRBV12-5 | TGTGCTAGTGGTTTGGTACGGGGGAGCAATGAAAAACTGTTTTTT | CASGLVRGSNEKLFF
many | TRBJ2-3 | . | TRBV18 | TGTGCCAGCTCCCCGGAAGCGGTATACACAGATACGCAGTATTTT | CASSPEAVYTDTQYF
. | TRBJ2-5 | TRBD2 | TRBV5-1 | TGCGCCAGCAGCTTGGCTACTAGCGGGAACCAAGAGACCCAGTACTTC | CASSLATSGNQETQYF
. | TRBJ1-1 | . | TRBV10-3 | TGTGCCATCAGTGAGCCCGGACAGTTTCAAGCTTTCTTT | CAISEPGQFQAFF
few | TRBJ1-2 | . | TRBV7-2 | TGTGCCAGCAGCTTAGTTGACAGCCCAAACTATGGCTACACCTTC | CASSLVDSPNYGYTF
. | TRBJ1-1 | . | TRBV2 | TGTGCCAGAGCCAATTACAGGGTTTGGACTGAAGCTTTCTTT | CARANYRVWTEAFF
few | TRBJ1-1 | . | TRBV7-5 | . | CISVPEASDREGDTEAFF
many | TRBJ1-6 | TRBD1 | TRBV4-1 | TGCGCCAGCAGCCAAGATGGTATGACAGGGTCCTCACCCCTCCACTTT | CASSQDGMTGSSPLHF
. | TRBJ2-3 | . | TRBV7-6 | TGTGCCAGCAGCCAGTTACTAGGGGGGGACACAGATACGCAGTATTTT | CASSQLLGGDTDTQYF
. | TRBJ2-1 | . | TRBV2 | TGTGCCAGCAGTGAACAGGCCGGCTCCTACAATGAGCAGTTCTTC | CASSEQAGSYNEQFF
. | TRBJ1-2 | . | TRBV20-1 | TGCAGTGCCAGTGGGCACGAGTATGGCTACACCTTC | CSASGHEYGYTF
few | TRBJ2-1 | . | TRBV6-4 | TGTGCCAGCAGCTCTCGGGCTAGCGAGAACAATGAGCAGTTCTTC | CASSSRASENNEQFF
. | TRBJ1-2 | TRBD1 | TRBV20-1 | TGCAGAGCTAGAGACAGGGGGCGTTATGGCTACACCTTC | CRARDRGRYGYTF
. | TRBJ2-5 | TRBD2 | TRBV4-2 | TGTGCCAGCAGCCAGTACGGGGCGGGGGGGTACCAAGAGACCCAGTACTTC | CASSQYGAGGYQETQYF
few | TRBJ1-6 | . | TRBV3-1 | TGTGCCAGCAGCCCGTCCGGGATAGAACCCCTCCACTTT | CASSPSGIEPLHF
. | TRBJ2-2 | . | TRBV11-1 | TGTGCCAGCAGCTTAGCGGGACCTTCCTCCGGGGAGCTGTGTTTT | CASSLAGPSSGELCF
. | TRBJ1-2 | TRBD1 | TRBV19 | TGTGCCAGTAGTCTACAGGGGGCGCGTAACTATGGCTACACCTTC | CASSLQGARNYGYTF
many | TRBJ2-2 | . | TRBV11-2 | TGTGCCAGCAGCTTAGAAGGCCTTCCGGCCGGGGAGCTGTTTTTT | CASSLEGLPAGELFF
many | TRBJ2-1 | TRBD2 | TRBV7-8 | TGTGCCAGCAGCCCAATGGGGCTAGCGGGGCACTACAATGAGCAGTTCTTC | CASSPMGLAGHYNEQFF
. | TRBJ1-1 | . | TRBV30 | TGTGCGTCTGCAAGGGACCTTGACACTGAAGCTTTCTTT | CASARDLDTEAFF
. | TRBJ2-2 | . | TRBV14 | TGTGCCAGCAGCTACAGGCCTGAGACCGGGGAGCTGTTTTTT | CASSYRPETGELFF
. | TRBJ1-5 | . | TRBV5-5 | TGTGCCAGCAGCTTGGCTGTTGGCAATCAGCCCCAGCATTTT | CASSLAVGNQPQHF
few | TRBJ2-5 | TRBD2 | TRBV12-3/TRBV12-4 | TGTGCCAGCAAACCGGGACTAGCGGGGGCTCCCCAAGAGACCCAGTACTTC | CASKPGLAGAPQETQYF
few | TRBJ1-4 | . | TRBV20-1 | TGCAGTGCTAGAGATATGGAACAGGGTAGCGAAAAACTGTTTTTT | CSARDMEQGSEKLFF
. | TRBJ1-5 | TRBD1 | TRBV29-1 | TGCAGCGTAGGCTTCGGGACAGGGGACCAGCCCCAGCATTTT | CSVGFGTGDQPQHF
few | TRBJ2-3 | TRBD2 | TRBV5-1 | TGCGCCAGCAGCGTGACTAGCGGGACAGATACGCAGTATTTT | CASSVTSGTDTQYF
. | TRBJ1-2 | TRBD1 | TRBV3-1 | TGTGCCAGCAGCCAAGGTGGACAGGTTCATGGCTACACCTTC | CASSQGGQVHGYTF
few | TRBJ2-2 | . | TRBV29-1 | TGCAGCGTTTTAAGTGGGACAACCGGGGAGCTGTTTTTT | CSVLSGTTGELFF
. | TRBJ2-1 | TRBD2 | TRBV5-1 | TGCGCCAGCAGCTACATCTTAGCGGGGGGGCCCGTGAACGTCATTGAGCAGTTCTTC | CASSYILAGGPVNVIEQFF
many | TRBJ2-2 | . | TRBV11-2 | TGTGCCAGCAGGATGATTGGGGGAGACACCGGGGAGCTGTTTTTT | CASRMIGGDTGELFF
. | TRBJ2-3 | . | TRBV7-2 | TGTGCCAGCAGCTCCAGACAGGGACTAGTCACAGATACGCAGTATTTT | CASSSRQGLVTDTQYF
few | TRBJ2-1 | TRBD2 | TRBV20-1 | TGCAGTGCTAGAGATCGTGGCGGGGGGGCCTTTGAGCAGTTCTTC | CSARDRGGGAFEQFF
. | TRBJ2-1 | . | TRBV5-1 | TGCGCCAGCAGCTTCCGGGACTGGGACGATGAGCAGTTCTTC | CASSFRDWDDEQFF
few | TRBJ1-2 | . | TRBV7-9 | TGTGCCAGCAGCTTATTTCCGGTCAGTTCCTATGGCTACACCTTC | CASSLFPVSSYGYTF
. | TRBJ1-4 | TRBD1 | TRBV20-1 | TGCAGTGCCTCCCAGGGGGGTAAAGGGGGAGAAAAACTGTTTTTT | CSASQGGKGGEKLFF
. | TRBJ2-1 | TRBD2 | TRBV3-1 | TGTGCCAGCAGCCTAACTAGCGGGGCTTACAATGAGCAGTTCTTC | CASSLTSGAYNEQFF
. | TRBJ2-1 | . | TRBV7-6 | TGTGCCAGCAGCTTAGGAGAAGGCTCCGTCATGGGGCAGTTCTTC | CASSLGEGSVMGQFF
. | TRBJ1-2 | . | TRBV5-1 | TGCGCCAGCAGCTTGGACGGAACTAACTATGGCTACACCTTC | CASSLDGTNYGYTF
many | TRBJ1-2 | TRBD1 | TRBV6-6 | TGTGCCAGCAGACAAGCCCCCCCTCGACCCGACAGGGGAGGCTATGGCTACACCTTC | CASRQAPPRPDRGGYGYTF
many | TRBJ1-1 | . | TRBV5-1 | TGCGCCAGCAGCTTGGAAAACAGGGCGAACACTGAAGCTTTCTTT | CASSLENRANTEAFF
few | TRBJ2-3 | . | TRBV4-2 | TGTGCCAGCAGCCACCGGACAGATACGCAGTATTTT | CASSHRTDTQYF
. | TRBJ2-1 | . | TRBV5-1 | TGCGCCAGCAGCTTGGTCACGGCGGACTACAATGAGCAGTTCTTC | CASSLVTADYNEQFF